These 18 T cell receptor beta chains were all obtained from the same sample, sequenced in a study of cytomegalovirus exposure and HLA in healthy donors. PCR employed 60 Vbeta and 13 Jbeta primers. The data were produced by immunoSEQ multiplex PCR, yet TCRdb's version contains in-frame clones alone and is incomplete. The top ten clones hold around 0.99% of a sample with around 140,000 clones, approximately 75% of them seen once. Input material: PBMCs. The receptors here all came from a male donor in good health and CMV-seronegative.

The gene calls are TRBV7-2 and TRBJ1-1, with 8 bases matching TRBD1. The CDR3 extends over 14 amino acids. V dropped 2 bases and J dropped 5; count of bases not matched to a gene: 4. The germline V gene has CDR1 SGHTA and CDR2 FQGNSA. CDR3 coding DNA: TGTGCCAGCAGCTTACAGGGGGCCGGAACTGAAGCTTTCTTT. It translates to CASSLQGAGTEAFF.

V is TRBV11-2 and J is TRBJ1-6; the D gene is possibly TRBD1 (5 bases). The germline gives CDR1 SGHAT, CDR2 FQNNGV. The V gene lost 4 bases and the J gene lost 6 bases, with 16 bases spanning the gap. CDR3 length: 16 residues. The CDR3 is CASSSPGGVANSPLHF. Here the CDR3 DNA reads TGTGCCAGCAGCTCCCCGGGGGGGGTTGCTAATTCACCCCTCCACTTT.

The V call is TRBV4-2, the J call TRBJ2-7, with 10 bases lining up with TRBD1. CDR3 size: 14 residues. The V gene end was trimmed by 6 bases and the J gene end by 3 bases; junction bases not matched to a gene: 5. CDR1 and CDR2 from the germline V gene are LGHNA and YNFKEQ. The CDR3 DNA is TGTGCCAGCAGTCGGACAGGGGGATTCTACGAGCAGTACTTC. Translation: CASSRTGGFYEQYF.

This clone was observed a handful of times. The V gene is TRBV7-9, the J gene TRBJ2-7, with D perhaps matching TRBD1 (5 bases). Germline V CDR1 and CDR2: SEHNR, FQNEAQ (reference sequence). The length of the CDR3 is 11 residues. V shed 6 bases and J shed 5 bases, with 8 bases lying between them. The chain's CDR3 is CASRPQDEQYF. CDR3 DNA sequence: TGTGCCAGCAGACCACAGGACGAGCAGTACTTC. The whole variable domain, filled in from reference TRBV7-9 and TRBJ2-7, reads DTGVSQNPRHKITKRGQNVTFRCDPISEHNRLYWYRQTLGQGPEFLTYFQNEAQLEKSRLLSDRFSAERPKGSFSTLEIQRTEQGDSAMYLCASRPQDEQYFGPGTRLTVT.

The chain recombines TRBV9 with TRBJ2-3; 7 bases line up with TRBD2. CDR3 size: 15 residues. V lost 0 bases and J lost 1; bases outside the gene matches: 2. CDR1 and CDR2 from the germline V gene are SGDLS and YYNGEE. This CDR3 reads CASSVEGGGTDTQYF. For the CDR3, the DNA is TGTGCCAGCAGCGTAGAGGGAGGGGGCACAGATACGCAGTATTTT. Together with reference TRBV9 and TRBJ2-3, the CDR3 gives the full variable domain: DSGVTQTPKHLITATGQRVTLRCSPRSGDLSVYWYQQSLDQGLQFLIQYYNGEERAKGNILERFSAQQFPDLHSELNLSSLELGDSALYFCASSVEGGGTDTQYFGPGTRLTVL.

This clone has just a few counts. The rearrangement joins TRBV10-2 to TRBJ1-4; D call uncertain. This CDR3 region has 14 residues. V gave up 8 bases and J gave up 10 bases, with 20 bases separating them. CDR1 WSHSY and CDR2 SAAADI come from the germline V gene. CDR3 coding DNA: TGCGCCAGCGCCCGGGAGCCTTCCCGCGGAAAACTGTTTTTT. Translation: CASAREPSRGKLFF.

CDR3 sequence reads: CASSYSPTRDEQFF. The CDR3 DNA reads TGTGCCAGCAGTTACTCGCCGACTAGGGATGAGCAGTTCTTC. This rearrangement joins TRBV6-5 to TRBJ2-1; TRBD2 is a possible D gene (6 bases). Trimming cost V 0 bases and J 8 bases, with 11 bases left between them. This CDR3 contains 14 residues. CDR1 and CDR2 (germline): MNHEY, SVGAGI.

The genes are TRBV6-5 and TRBJ2-1; D unclear. The V and J ends lost 3 bases and 8 bases respectively, with 14 bases between them. The CDR3 consists of 14 residues. Germline lookup yields CDR1 MNHEY and CDR2 SVGAGI. This CDR3 reads CASSYDMSRDEQFF. The DNA for the CDR3 is TGTGCCAGCAGTTATGATATGTCCCGGGATGAGCAGTTCTTC.

This clone was detected a few times. This chain links TRBV4-1 with TRBJ2-7; D gene ambiguous. Germline CDR1 MGHRA, CDR2 YSYEKL. This CDR3 spans 16 amino acids. V was pared by 0 bases and J by 0 bases, with 12 bases between. The CDR3 loop reads CASSQDVTLISYEQYF. The CDR3, as DNA: TGCGCCAGCAGCCAAGATGTCACTTTAATCTCCTACGAGCAGTACTTC.

The chain links TRBV29-1 to TRBJ2-3, with 8 bases aligning to TRBD1. This CDR3 has 15 amino acids. J lost 4 bases, V lost 1 base, and 7 bases had no gene match. CDR1 is SQVTM, CDR2 ANQGSEA, per germline. The CDR3 sequence: CSVEAGRGRSDTQYF. The CDR3, as DNA: TGCAGCGTTGAAGCCGGCAGGGGGCGGTCAGATACGCAGTATTTT.

In its sample, this clone was seen once. The chain has TRBV20-1 and TRBJ2-3; perhaps TRBD1 as D (5 bases). V was cut by 8 bases and J by 5 bases, with 8 bases left in between. Per germline, CDR1 DFQATT and CDR2 SNEGSKA (reference sequence). CDR3 length: 10 residues. CDR3 amino acids: CSPRGDTQYF. The CDR3 bases are TGCAGTCCAAGGGGAGATACGCAGTATTTT.

The chain is built from TRBV7-9 and TRBJ1-1; D may be TRBD1 (6 bases). The CDR3 loop spans 16 amino acids. Deletions cut 4 bases from V and 1 base from J, with 16 bases between. Germline CDR1 reads SEHNR; CDR2 reads FQNEAQ (reference sequence). The CDR3 is CASSSTSGHWNTEAFF. The CDR3 coding sequence is TGTGCCAGCAGCTCGACCTCGGGACACTGGAACACTGAAGCTTTCTTT.

J is TRBJ2-5 and V is TRBV5-6, with D possibly being TRBD2 (5 bases). Germline lookup yields CDR1 SGHDT and CDR2 YYEEEE. The germline V and J ends were trimmed by 0 bases and 5 bases, with 14 bases remaining between them. The CDR3 loop spans 15 amino acids. The chain's CDR3 is CASSLAEDRRETQYF. CDR3 nucleotides: TGTGCCAGCAGCTTGGCCGAGGATAGGAGGGAGACCCAGTACTTC. The whole variable domain, remainder taken from reference TRBV5-6 and TRBJ2-5, is DAGVTQSPTHLIKTRGQQVTLRCSPKSGHDTVSWYQQALGQGPQFIFQYYEEEERQRGNFPDRFSGHQFPNYSSELNVNALLLGDSALYLCASSLAEDRRETQYFGPGTRLLVL.

V is TRBV6-1 and J is TRBJ1-5, with 12 positions matching TRBD1. CDR1 is MNHNS and CDR2 is SASEGT in the germline V gene. J was trimmed by 0 bases and V by 4 bases; bases with no gene match: 7. The CDR3 has 18 residues. The CDR3 sequence: CASSAGTGGPYSNQPQHF. The DNA for the CDR3 is TGTGCCAGCAGTGCCGGGACAGGGGGCCCTTATAGCAATCAGCCCCAGCATTTT.

V gene TRBV19 combines with J gene TRBJ1-6, with 8 bases identical to TRBD1. Per the germline V gene, CDR1 is LNHDA and CDR2 is SQIVND (reference sequence). The junction had 2 bases not matched to a gene; V was cut back by 7 bases and J by 0 bases. The CDR3 consists of 15 residues. CDR3 protein: CASNDRGSYNSPLHF. Written as DNA, the CDR3 is TGTGCCAGTAACGACAGGGGCTCCTATAATTCACCCCTCCACTTT.

This clone was counted a single time. This sequence joins TRBV7-9 and TRBJ2-5, with 7 bases fitting TRBD1. CDR3 length: 13 amino acids. V lost 5 bases and J lost 5; bases outside the gene matches: 5. Germline-derived CDR1 and CDR2 are SEHNR and FQNEAQ (reference sequence). CDR3 nucleotide sequence: TGTGCCAGCAGCGGTACAGGGGTCGAGACCCAGTACTTC. It translates to CASSGTGVETQYF.

This rearrangement joins TRBV5-1 to TRBJ2-1; D possibly corresponds to TRBD2 (5 bases). The germline V gene has CDR1 SGHRS and CDR2 YFSETQ. V lost 4 bases to trimming and J lost 0 bases, with 11 bases between them. CDR3 length equals 15 residues. The CDR3 protein is CASSPSTISYNEQFF. The CDR3 nucleotides are TGCGCCAGCAGCCCTTCGACTATCTCCTACAATGAGCAGTTCTTC.

The chain joins TRBV9 to TRBJ2-2; 12 positions match TRBD2. This CDR3 contains 18 residues. The V gene end was trimmed by 0 bases and the J gene end by 5 bases; junction bases not matched to a gene: 8. The germline CDR1 and CDR2 sequences are SGDLS and YYNGEE. CDR3 in amino acids: CASSVELAGGPGTGELFF. CDR3 DNA sequence: TGTGCCAGCAGCGTAGAACTAGCGGGGGGCCCCGGGACCGGGGAGCTGTTTTTT.